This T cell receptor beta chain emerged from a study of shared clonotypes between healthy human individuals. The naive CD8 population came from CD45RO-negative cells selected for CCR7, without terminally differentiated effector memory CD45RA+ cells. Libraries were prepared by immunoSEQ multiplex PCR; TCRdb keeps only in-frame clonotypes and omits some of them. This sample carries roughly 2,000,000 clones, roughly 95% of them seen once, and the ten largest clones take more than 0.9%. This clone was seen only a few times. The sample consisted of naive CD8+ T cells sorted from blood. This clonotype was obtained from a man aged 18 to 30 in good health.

The CDR3 sequence: CASSLIHGVYEQYF. CDR3 bases: TGTGCCAGCAGCCTAATTCACGGGGTCTACGAGCAGTACTTC. The rearrangement joins TRBV6-1 to TRBJ2-7, with TRBD2 as a possible D gene (5 bases). This CDR3 has 14 amino acids. Germline V lookup: CDR1 MNHNS, CDR2 SASEGT. The ends were cut back, 6 bases at V and 3 bases at J, with 15 bases in the middle.